Listed below are T cell receptor beta chains from one sample, sequenced in a study of control samples from healthy donors and cancer patients. The data were produced by immunoSEQ multiplex PCR, yet TCRdb's version contains in-frame clones alone and is incomplete. The table has about 130,000 clones, about nine tenths seen once. Sequences were obtained from blood. These TCRs come from a man between 18 and 35 years old in good health. Each CDR3 is given with its conserved first and last residue. D genes are given only for firm matches. Clone sizes are given selectively: once, few, many, or a class where the clone is expanded.

once	TRBD2	TRBV14	TRBJ2-3	CASSLAGALTDTQYF	TGTGCCAGCAGCCTAGCGGGGGCCCTTACAGATACGCAGTATTTT
.	.	TRBV28	TRBJ1-1	CASIHSSPYTEAFF	TGTGCCAGCATCCACTCAAGTCCCTACACTGAAGCTTTCTTT
.	.	TRBV6-6	TRBJ1-3	CASSRHRNTIYF	TGTGCCAGCAGTAGACATAGGAACACCATATATTTT
.	.	TRBV6-1	TRBJ1-4	CASSEDGWVGEKLFF	TGTGCCAGCAGTGAAGATGGGTGGGTAGGTGAAAAACTGTTTTTT
.	.	TRBV15	TRBJ1-5	CATSRGDSASNQPQHF	TGTGCCACCAGCAGAGGGGACTCAGCTAGCAATCAGCCCCAGCATTTT
.	TRBD2	TRBV5-4	TRBJ2-3	CASRTGTSGGADTQYF	TGTGCCAGCAGGACCGGGACTAGCGGGGGGGCGGATACGCAGTATTTT
.	.	TRBV29-1	TRBJ1-1	CSASTPQGTEAFF	TGCAGCGCCTCGACCCCTCAAGGCACTGAAGCTTTCTTT
.	.	TRBV2	TRBJ1-6	CASRKVSQENSPLHF	TGTGCCAGCAGGAAGGTCTCCCAGGAGAATTCACCCCTCCACTTT
once	.	TRBV25-1	TRBJ2-2	CASSPMGYINTGELFF	TGTGCCAGCAGTCCCATGGGGTACATCAACACCGGGGAGCTGTTTTTT
.	.	TRBV4-1	TRBJ2-5	CASSQGRGDLRGETQYF	TGCGCCAGCAGCCAAGGTCGAGGGGATCTCCGTGGAGAGACCCAGTACTTC
.	TRBD2	TRBV9	TRBJ2-7	CASSVGLLAGAYEQYF	TGTGCCAGCAGCGTAGGTTTGTTGGCGGGGGCCTACGAGCAGTACTTC
once	.	TRBV19	TRBJ2-3	CASSGGIRDTQYF	TGTGCCAGTAGTGGGGGGATACGGGATACGCAGTATTTT
.	TRBD1	TRBV19	TRBJ2-5	CASSIAWTGGQETQYF	TGTGCCAGTAGTATAGCGTGGACAGGGGGCCAAGAGACCCAGTACTTC
once	.	TRBV5-5	TRBJ2-7	CASSLGPLLYEQYF	TGTGCCAGCAGCTTGGGCCCCCTTCTCTACGAGCAGTACTTC
.	TRBD1	TRBV7-3	TRBJ1-1	CASSLTGSGTEAFF	TGTGCCAGCAGCCTGACAGGGAGCGGGACTGAAGCTTTCTTT
.	.	TRBV29-1	TRBJ1-1	CSVGPSNTEAFF	TGCAGCGTGGGGCCCTCGAACACTGAAGCTTTCTTT
once	TRBD1	TRBV28	TRBJ1-1	CASSPPTGDLTEAFF	TGTGCCAGCAGCCCCCCGACAGGGGATCTAACTGAAGCTTTCTTT
.	.	TRBV5-6	TRBJ1-5	CARDRSNQPQHF	TGTGCCAGGGACAGAAGCAATCAGCCCCAGCATTTT
.	.	TRBV5-4	TRBJ1-1	CASSLYSLTALEAFF	TGTGCCAGCAGCTTGTATTCTTTAACAGCCCTTGAAGCTTTCTTT
.	.	TRBV18	TRBJ1-2	CASSPPDRFDYTF	TGTGCCAGCTCACCACCCGACAGGTTTGACTACACCTTC
.	TRBD1	TRBV19	TRBJ1-1	CASSPSRTGVEAFF	TGTGCCAGTAGTCCCTCCCGGACAGGGGTCGAAGCTTTCTTT
.	TRBD2	TRBV19	TRBJ2-7	CASSSLFGGGVYEQYF	TGTGCCAGTAGTTCCCTGTTCGGGGGAGGGGTCTACGAGCAGTACTTC
.	TRBD1	TRBV2	TRBJ1-1	CAGTRQGRITEAFF	TGTGCCGGCACTAGACAGGGTAGGATCACTGAAGCTTTCTTT
.	TRBD1	TRBV19	TRBJ1-5	CASSLTGGFDQPQHF	TGTGCCAGTAGCTTGACAGGGGGATTCGATCAGCCCCAGCATTTT
few	TRBD2	TRBV5-1	TRBJ2-3	CASSLGAGRGTDTQYF	TGCGCCAGCAGCTTGGGTGCGGGGAGGGGCACAGATACGCAGTATTTT
.	TRBD1	TRBV3-1/TRBV3-2	TRBJ1-1	CASSQDRGGTEAFF	TGTGCCAGCAGCCAGGACAGGGGTGGAACTGAAGCTTTCTTT